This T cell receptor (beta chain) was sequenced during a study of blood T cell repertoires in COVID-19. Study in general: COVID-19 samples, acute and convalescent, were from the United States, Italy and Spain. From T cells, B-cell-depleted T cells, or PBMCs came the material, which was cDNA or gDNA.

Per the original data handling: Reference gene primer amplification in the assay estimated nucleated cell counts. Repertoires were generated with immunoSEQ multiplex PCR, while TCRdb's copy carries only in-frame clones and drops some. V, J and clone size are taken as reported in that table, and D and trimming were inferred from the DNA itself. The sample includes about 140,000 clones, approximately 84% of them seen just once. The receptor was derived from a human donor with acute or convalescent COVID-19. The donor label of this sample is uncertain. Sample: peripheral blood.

CDR3 DNA: TGTGCCAGCAGCTTAGGCGGGGGCGGGAGAGAGACCCAGTACTTC. Translating it yields CASSLGGGGRETQYF. The chain recombines TRBV13 with TRBJ2-5, with D possibly being TRBD2 (7 bases). The CDR3 consists of 15 residues. Germline CDR1 reads PRHDT; CDR2 reads FYEKMQ (reference sequence). Deletions cut 0 bases from V and 4 bases from J, with 12 bases between.